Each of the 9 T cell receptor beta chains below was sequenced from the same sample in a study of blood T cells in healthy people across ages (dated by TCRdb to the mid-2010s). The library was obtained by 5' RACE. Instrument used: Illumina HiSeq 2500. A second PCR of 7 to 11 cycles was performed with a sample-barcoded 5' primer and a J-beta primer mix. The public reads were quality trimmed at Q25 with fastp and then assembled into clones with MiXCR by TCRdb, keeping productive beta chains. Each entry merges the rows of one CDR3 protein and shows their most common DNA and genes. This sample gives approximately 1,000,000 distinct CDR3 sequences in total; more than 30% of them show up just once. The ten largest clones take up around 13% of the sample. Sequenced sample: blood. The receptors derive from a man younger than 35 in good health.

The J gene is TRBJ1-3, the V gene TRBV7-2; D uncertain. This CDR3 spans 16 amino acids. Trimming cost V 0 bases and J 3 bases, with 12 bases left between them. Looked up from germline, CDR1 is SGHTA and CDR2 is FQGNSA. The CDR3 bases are TGTGCCAGCAGCTTAGCGCTGGCAGGCAGTGGAAACACCATATATTTT. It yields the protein CASSLALAGSGNTIYF.

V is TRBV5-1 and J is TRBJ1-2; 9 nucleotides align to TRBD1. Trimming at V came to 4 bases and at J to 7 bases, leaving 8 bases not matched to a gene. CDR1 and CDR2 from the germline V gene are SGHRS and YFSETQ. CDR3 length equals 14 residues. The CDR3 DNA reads TGCGCCAGCAGCCCGGGACAGGGATTTGCTGGCTACACCTTC. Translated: CASSPGQGFAGYTF.

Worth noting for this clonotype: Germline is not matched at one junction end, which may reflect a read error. The CDR3 region has the DNA TGTACCAGCAGACCACAGGAGTCCACCTACGAGCAGTACTTC. Translated: CTSRPQESTYEQYF. The chain has TRBV6-2 or TRBV6-3 and TRBJ2-7, with D possibly TRBD1 on 5 matching bases. The CDR3 extends over 14 amino acids. The germline gives CDR1 MNHEY, CDR2 SVGEGT.

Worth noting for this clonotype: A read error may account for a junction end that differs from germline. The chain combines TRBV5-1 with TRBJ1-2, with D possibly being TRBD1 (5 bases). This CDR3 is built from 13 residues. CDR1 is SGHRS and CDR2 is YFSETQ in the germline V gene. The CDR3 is CASSPGSNHGYTF. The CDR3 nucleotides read TGCGCCAGCAGCCCAGGGTCTAACCATGGCTACACCTTC.

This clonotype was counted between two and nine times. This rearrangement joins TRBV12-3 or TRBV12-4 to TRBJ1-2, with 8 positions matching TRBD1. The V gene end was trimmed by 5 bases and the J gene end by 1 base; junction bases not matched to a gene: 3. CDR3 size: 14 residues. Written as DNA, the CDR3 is TGTGCCAGCAGTGGGACAGGAGTTAACTATGGCTACACCTTC. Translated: CASSGTGVNYGYTF.

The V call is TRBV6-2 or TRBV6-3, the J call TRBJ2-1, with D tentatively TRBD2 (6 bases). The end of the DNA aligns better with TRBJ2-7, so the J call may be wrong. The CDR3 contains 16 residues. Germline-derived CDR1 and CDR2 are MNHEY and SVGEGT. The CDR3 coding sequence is TGTGCCAGCAGACAATCAGTCGGCGGGGATTACAATGAGCAGTACTTC. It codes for CASRQSVGGDYNEQYF.

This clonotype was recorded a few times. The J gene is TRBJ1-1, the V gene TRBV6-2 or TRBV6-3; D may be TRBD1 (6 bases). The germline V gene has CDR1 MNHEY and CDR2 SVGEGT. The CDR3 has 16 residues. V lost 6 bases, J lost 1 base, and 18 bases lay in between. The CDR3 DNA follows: TGTGCCAGCAGGCAACTCGGGACACCCGGGAACACTGAAGCTTTCTTT. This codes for CASRQLGTPGNTEAFF.

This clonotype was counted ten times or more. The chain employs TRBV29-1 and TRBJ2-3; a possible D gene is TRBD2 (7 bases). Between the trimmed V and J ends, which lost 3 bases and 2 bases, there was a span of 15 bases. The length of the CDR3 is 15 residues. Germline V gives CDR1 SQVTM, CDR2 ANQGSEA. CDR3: CSVDVRGGPTDTQYF. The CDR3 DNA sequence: TGCAGCGTTGACGTTAGGGGGGGCCCCACAGATACGCAGTATTTT.

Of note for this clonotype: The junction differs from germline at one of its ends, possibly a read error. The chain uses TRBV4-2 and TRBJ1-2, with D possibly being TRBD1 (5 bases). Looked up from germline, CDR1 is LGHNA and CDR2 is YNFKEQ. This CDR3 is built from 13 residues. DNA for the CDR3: TGTGCCAGCAACCAAGAGCGACAGTATGGCTACACCTTC. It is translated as CASNQERQYGYTF.